Listed here are 14 T cell receptor beta chains from one sample, sequenced in a study of cytomegalovirus exposure and HLA in healthy donors listed by TCRdb under 2017. The library was prepared using the immunoSEQ multiplex PCR assay. The multiplex PCR relied on a mix of 60 forward primers for TCR Vbeta segments and 13 reverse primers for TCR Jbeta segments. Sourced from immuneACCESS, this table was stored by TCRdb with only in-frame sequences that have V and J called. A share of the clones is absent; for the studies checked, an unresolved V gene accounts for under half, and the remainder has no known explanation. This sample is represented by around 190,000 clones; over 65% of them were singletons. The ten largest account for approximately 3.6% of the sample. The sequencing input was PBMCs. The receptor set was obtained from a man in his forties in good health and CMV-seropositive.

The genes are TRBV5-4 and TRBJ1-2; 7 nucleotides align to TRBD1. This CDR3 is 13 amino acids long. Germline lookup yields CDR1 SGHNT and CDR2 YYREEE (reference sequence). Germline trimming cut 4 bases from V and 7 bases from J; bases unmatched to any gene: 7. The CDR3 sequence: CASSQTGDVGYTF. The CDR3 DNA sequence: TGTGCCAGCAGCCAAACAGGGGACGTTGGCTACACCTTC. Based on the CDR3 plus reference TRBV5-4 and TRBJ1-2, the full variable domain is ETGVTQSPTHLIKTRGQQVTLRCSSQSGHNTVSWYQQALGQGPQFIFQYYREEENGRGNFPPRFSGLQFPNYSSELNVNALELDDSALYLCASSQTGDVGYTFGSGTRLTVV.

The V call is TRBV29-1, the J call TRBJ1-1; D is unresolved. CDR1 is SQVTM, CDR2 ANQGSEA, per germline. V shed 2 bases and J shed 7 bases, with 20 bases lying between them. The CDR3 contains 15 residues. In DNA form, the CDR3 reads TGCAGCGTTGAACTACGGAAGGAACGTACTATTGAAGCTTTCTTT. This encodes CSVELRKERTIEAFF.

The rearrangement joins TRBV5-6 to TRBJ2-7; 11 bases line up with TRBD1. The length of the CDR3 is 15 residues. Losses at the gene ends were 4 bases for V and 2 bases for J; bases not matched to a gene: 5. The germline V gene encodes CDR1 SGHDT and CDR2 YYEEEE. CDR3 nucleotide sequence: TGTGCCAGCAGCAAGGGACAGGGGGTCCCCTACGAGCAGTACTTC. Protein sequence: CASSKGQGVPYEQYF.

This sequence joins TRBV4-3 and TRBJ2-7, with TRBD2 matching over 8 bases. V was pared by 3 bases and J by 6 bases, with 7 bases of the junction left unmatched. Germline CDR1 reads LGHNA; CDR2 reads YSLEER. CDR3 size: 14 residues. CDR3 sequence (DNA): TGCGCCAGCAGCCAGGCCCGGGGGGGGCGCGAGCAGTACTTC. Encoded protein: CASSQARGGREQYF.

The genes are TRBV28 and TRBJ2-5; maybe TRBD2 (6 bases). The CDR3 is 15 residues long. Trimming removed 7 bases at V and 2 bases at J, with 17 bases between. Germline CDR1 is MDHEN and CDR2 is SYDVKM. This chain's CDR3 is CASKKGTDYQETQYF. Here the CDR3 DNA reads TGTGCCAGCAAGAAGGGTACGGACTATCAAGAGACCCAGTACTTC.

The chain links TRBV7-9 to TRBJ2-3; maybe TRBD1 (6 bases). V was pared by 4 bases and J by 4 bases, with 18 bases between. Germline V gene data show CDR1 as SEHNR and CDR2 as FQNEAQ (reference sequence). The CDR3 spans 16 residues. CDR3 nucleotides: TGTGCCAGCAGCTCCAGTATGGGCAACAGGGCAGATACGCAGTATTTT. Its translation: CASSSSMGNRADTQYF. Looking up the rest from reference TRBV7-9 and TRBJ2-3 gives the full variable domain: DTGVSQNPRHKITKRGQNVTFRCDPISEHNRLYWYRQTLGQGPEFLTYFQNEAQLEKSRLLSDRFSAERPKGSFSTLEIQRTEQGDSAMYLCASSSSMGNRADTQYFGPGTRLTVL.

This rearrangement joins TRBV7-8 to TRBJ1-2; TRBD1 matches at 7 bases. This CDR3 is 16 amino acids long. In germline, CDR1 is SGHVS, CDR2 FQNEAQ. With 5 bases clipped from V and 1 base from J, the junction kept 10 bases outside the gene matches. CDR3 DNA: TGTGCCAGCAGCGCAGAGTTGGGACAGATTAACTATGGCTACACCTTC. Translating gives CASSAELGQINYGYTF.

The V and J genes are TRBV6-6 and TRBJ2-5; D unresolved. Germline lookup yields CDR1 MNHNY and CDR2 SVGAGI (reference sequence). With 6 bases removed from V and 1 base from J, the gap between germline ends came to 3 bases. This CDR3 comprises 11 residues. CDR3: CASSIQETQYF. CDR3 nucleotides: TGTGCCAGCAGCATCCAAGAGACCCAGTACTTC.

The CDR3 bases are TGTGCCAGCAGCCAATCCGGGACTAGCGGGATGCTGGGCACCGGGGAGCTGTTTTTT. It is translated as CASSQSGTSGMLGTGELFF. The rearrangement links TRBV14 to TRBJ2-2, with TRBD2 matching over 13 bases. V trimming: 2 bases; J trimming: 4 bases; junction bases outside the gene matches: 10. CDR1 and CDR2 from the germline V gene are SGHDN and FVKESK. The CDR3 length is 19 residues.

The chain has TRBV7-9 and TRBJ2-3; 14 positions match TRBD2. V lost 6 bases, J lost 1 base, and 6 bases stayed unmatched. This CDR3 comprises 17 residues. The germline V gene encodes CDR1 SEHNR and CDR2 FQNEAQ (reference sequence). In DNA form, the CDR3 reads TGTGCCAGCAGGACTAGCGGGAGGGCCGATGGCACAGATACGCAGTATTTT. The encoded protein is CASRTSGRADGTDTQYF.

The rearrangement joins TRBV6-6 to TRBJ2-6; possible D gene TRBD2, 6 bases. With 2 bases removed from V and 4 bases from J, the gap between germline ends came to 12 bases. Germline-derived CDR1 and CDR2 are MNHNY and SVGAGI (reference sequence). The CDR3 has 16 residues. This chain's CDR3 is CASSYGREPGANVLTF. The DNA of the CDR3 is TGTGCCAGCAGTTACGGCCGGGAGCCCGGGGCCAACGTCCTGACTTTC.

This clone was observed once. The sample carries other DNA sequences with the same CDR3. The CDR3 sequence is CASSLGQGNEKLFF. Here the CDR3 DNA reads TGTGCCAGCAGCTTAGGGCAGGGGAATGAAAAACTGTTTTTT. V usage is TRBV7-2 and J usage is TRBJ1-4, with TRBD1 as a possible D gene (6 bases). Germline CDR1 is SGHTA and CDR2 is FQGNSA. The CDR3 length is 14 residues. V was trimmed by 1 base and J by 5 bases, leaving 8 bases between them.

This chain connects TRBV6-1 to TRBJ2-1; D possibly corresponds to TRBD1 (5 bases). The CDR3 has 14 residues. Germline values: CDR1 MNHNS, CDR2 SASEGT. V shed 1 base and J shed 7 bases, with 11 bases lying between them. In nucleotides, the CDR3 is TGTGCCAGCAGTGAAGAGCAGGGATGGAATGAGCAGTTCTTC. Encoded protein: CASSEEQGWNEQFF.

In this sample, this clone turned up once. V is TRBV11-1 and J is TRBJ2-7, with D possibly matching TRBD1 (6 bases). V dropped 5 bases and J dropped 1 base, with 12 bases sitting between them. Germline lookup yields CDR1 SGHAT and CDR2 FQDESV (reference sequence). This CDR3 comprises 14 residues. The CDR3 is CASSPQGMSYEQYF. For the CDR3, the DNA is TGTGCCAGCAGCCCACAGGGTATGTCCTACGAGCAGTACTTC.